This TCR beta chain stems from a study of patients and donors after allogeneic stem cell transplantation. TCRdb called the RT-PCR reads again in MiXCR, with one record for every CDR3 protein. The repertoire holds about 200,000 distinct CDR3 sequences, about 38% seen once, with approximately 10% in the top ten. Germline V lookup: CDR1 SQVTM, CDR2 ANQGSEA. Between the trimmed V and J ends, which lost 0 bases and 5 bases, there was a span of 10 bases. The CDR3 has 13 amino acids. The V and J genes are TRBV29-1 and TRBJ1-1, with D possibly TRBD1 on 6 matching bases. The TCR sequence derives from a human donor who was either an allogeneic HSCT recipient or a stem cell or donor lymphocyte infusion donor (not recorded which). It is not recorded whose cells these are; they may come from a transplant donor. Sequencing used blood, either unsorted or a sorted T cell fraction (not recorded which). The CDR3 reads CSVEDLRGTEAFF. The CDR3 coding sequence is TGCAGCGTTGAAGATCTAAGGGGGACTGAAGCTTTCTTT.